Each of the 15 T cell receptor beta chains below was sequenced from the same sample in a study of shared clonotypes between healthy human individuals. Assay used: immunoSEQ multiplex PCR; TCRdb lists only in-frame clones, some missing. The sample contains some 2,100,000 clones, more than 90% of which appear only once. The specimen was naive CD4+ T cells sorted from blood. The subset denotes: CD45RA+ positively selected. These receptor sequences come from a man aged 18 to 30 in good health.

The chain carries TRBV5-1 and TRBJ1-2; no definite D call. Between the trimmed V and J ends, which lost 0 bases and 2 bases, there was a span of 8 bases. This CDR3 comprises 14 residues. The V gene's germline CDR1 is SGHRS and CDR2 YFSETQ. The chain's CDR3 is CASSLVPENYGYTF. CDR3 DNA sequence: TGCGCCAGCAGCTTGGTTCCAGAGAACTATGGCTACACCTTC.

The chain is built from TRBV28 and TRBJ1-2; D is possibly TRBD1 (5 bases). This CDR3 has 16 residues. V shed 1 base and J shed 4 bases, with 16 bases lying between them. Germline V CDR1 and CDR2: MDHEN, SYDVKM. The CDR3 reads CASSLLQDLNLYGYTF. The CDR3 DNA reads TGTGCCAGCAGTTTATTACAGGACCTTAATCTCTATGGCTACACCTTC.

In the case of this clone: At the DNA level, this CDR3 is encoded by other sequences in the same sample as well. For the CDR3, the DNA is TGTGCCAGCAGCGCGACAGGGGGGAATTCACCCCTCCACTTT. The encoded protein is CASSATGGNSPLHF. The chain carries TRBV9 and TRBJ1-6; TRBD1 matches at 9 bases. Germline assignment: CDR1 SGDLS and CDR2 YYNGEE. Trimming took 3 bases from V and 7 from J; bases not matched to a gene: 2. The CDR3 is made up of 14 amino acids.

The chain couples TRBV30 to TRBJ2-7; TRBD1 matches at 7 bases. V dropped 2 bases and J dropped 5; count of bases not matched to a gene: 9. CDR3 length equals 14 residues. Germline values: CDR1 GTSNPN, CDR2 SVGIG (reference sequence). The CDR3 sequence is CAWSPRQGRNEQYF. CDR3 sequence (DNA): TGTGCCTGGAGTCCAAGACAGGGTAGGAACGAGCAGTACTTC.

The rearrangement links TRBV13 to TRBJ2-3, with D perhaps matching TRBD2 (6 bases). Trimming removed 0 bases at V and 5 bases at J, with 12 bases between. This CDR3 is built from 15 residues. Germline assignment: CDR1 PRHDT and CDR2 FYEKMQ (reference sequence). The CDR3 loop is CASSLGWPSEDTQYF. CDR3 sequence (DNA): TGTGCCAGCAGCTTAGGCTGGCCTAGCGAAGATACGCAGTATTTT.

The chain joins TRBV18 to TRBJ2-3; D call uncertain. This CDR3 region has 14 residues. Trimming took off 0 bases at V and 6 bases at J, with 10 bases between the two ends. CDR1 and CDR2 from the germline V gene are KGHSH and LQKENI. The CDR3 loop is CASSPPSPGDTQYF. CDR3 bases: TGTGCCAGCTCACCACCGAGTCCCGGGGATACGCAGTATTTT.

The rearrangement joins TRBV14 to TRBJ2-2, with TRBD1 matching over 7 bases. V dropped 1 base and J dropped 6; count of bases not matched to a gene: 8. Per germline, CDR1 SGHDN and CDR2 FVKESK. The CDR3 spans 16 residues. CDR3 in amino acids: CASSQVLPTGPGELFF. The CDR3 DNA sequence: TGTGCCAGCAGCCAAGTATTACCGACAGGGCCCGGGGAGCTGTTTTTT.

The chain is built from TRBV5-6 and TRBJ2-7; TRBD2 matches 9 bases. The CDR3 is 13 amino acids. Germline CDR1 reads SGHDT; CDR2 reads YYEEEE. J was trimmed by 4 bases and V by 1 base; bases with no gene match: 0. CDR3 amino acids: CASSLTSGYEQYF. The CDR3 region has the DNA TGTGCCAGCAGCTTGACTAGCGGGTACGAGCAGTACTTC.

With respect to this clone: Other DNA sequences in the sample encode the same CDR3. The chain combines TRBV5-1 with TRBJ2-7; maybe TRBD2 (7 bases). Germline V gene data show CDR1 as SGHRS and CDR2 as YFSETQ. V shed 1 base and J shed 3 bases, with 11 bases lying between them. CDR3 length: 14 amino acids. This CDR3 reads CASSLSGGNYEQYF. In nucleotides, the CDR3 is TGCGCCAGCAGCTTGTCGGGGGGCAACTACGAGCAGTACTTC.

A single count supports this clone. V and J are TRBV7-9 and TRBJ2-3; 14 bases are shared with TRBD2. The CDR3 length is 17 residues. Germline V lookup: CDR1 SEHNR, CDR2 FQNEAQ (reference sequence). Germline trimming cut 1 base from V and 7 bases from J; bases unmatched to any gene: 7. CDR3 protein: CASSLVGTSGSPHTQYF. As DNA, the CDR3 is TGTGCCAGCAGCTTAGTTGGGACTAGCGGGAGTCCGCATACGCAGTATTTT.

J is TRBJ1-2 and V is TRBV29-1; the match to TRBD1 covers 7 bases. The CDR3 is 14 amino acids. J gave up 4 bases and V 4 bases, and 9 bases lay outside the gene matches. Germline lookup yields CDR1 SQVTM and CDR2 ANQGSEA. CDR3 sequence: CSVVQNRGGYGYTF. CDR3 DNA: TGCAGCGTTGTCCAAAACAGGGGAGGCTATGGCTACACCTTC.

This sequence joins TRBV4-2 and TRBJ2-6, with TRBD2 as a possible D gene (5 bases). V shed 0 bases and J shed 2 bases, with 8 bases lying between them. Germline V gene sequence: CDR1 LGHNA, CDR2 YNFKEQ. This CDR3 is 16 amino acids long. The CDR3 nucleotides read TGTGCCAGCAGCCAAGACGAGGGCCCTGGGGCCAACGTCCTGACTTTC. Translation gives CASSQDEGPGANVLTF.

Comment on this clone: The junction does not match germline at one end; this may be a read error. The chain is built from TRBV7-7 and TRBJ2-7; TRBD2 aligns across 9 bases. Germline V gene data show CDR1 as SSHAT and CDR2 as FNYEAQ (reference sequence). There are 13 residues in the CDR3. The CDR3 sequence is CASSLTSGYEQYF. The CDR3 nucleotides read TGTGCTAGCAGCTTAACTAGCGGGTACGAGCAGTACTTC.

The rearrangement links TRBV5-4 to TRBJ2-7, with D tentatively TRBD2 (6 bases). CDR3 size: 14 residues. Germline V lookup: CDR1 SGHNT, CDR2 YYREEE (reference sequence). Trimming took off 4 bases at V and 5 bases at J, with 16 bases between the two ends. The CDR3 sequence: CASSPQGGRNEQYF. The CDR3, as DNA: TGTGCCAGCAGCCCCCAGGGAGGAAGGAACGAGCAGTACTTC.

In the case of this clone: This same CDR3 is encoded by further DNA sequences in the sample. The V gene is TRBV7-2, the J gene TRBJ2-7; 9 bases fit TRBD1. V was pared by 5 bases and J by 3 bases, with 5 bases of the junction left unmatched. Germline values: CDR1 SGHTA, CDR2 FQGNSA. The CDR3 extends over 14 amino acids. CDR3 amino acids: CASSPGQGLYEQYF. The CDR3 nucleotides are TGTGCCAGCAGCCCGGGACAGGGTCTCTACGAGCAGTACTTC.